The present entry profiles one T cell receptor beta chain with its context. Its specificity is unknown. PCR used 60 Vbeta primers and 13 Jbeta primers. Only in-frame clones appear in the TCRdb table, and some are missing; sequencing was by immunoSEQ multiplex PCR. The sample consists of 60,000 to 70,000 clones, more than 60% of them appearing once. This sample stems from a study of cytomegalovirus exposure and HLA in healthy donors. Study-wide findings and caveats: TCR beta V segments were, for the most part, productive about 87% or about 30% of the time in an earlier analysis.

Sequenced material: PBMCs. The origin of this receptor is a middle-aged woman in good health and CMV-seropositive.

CDR3 DNA sequence: TGTGCCAGCAGTGCCCGTCCCGGGACTAATGAAAAACTGTTTTTT. Protein sequence: CASSARPGTNEKLFF. The genes are TRBV27 and TRBJ1-4; D not certain. This CDR3 region has 15 residues. Trimming took 5 bases from V and 2 from J, leaving 12 bases between them. The germline CDR1 and CDR2 sequences are MNHEY and SMNVEV (reference sequence). The complete variable domain, with remaining parts taken from reference TRBV27 and TRBJ1-4, reads EAQVTQNPRYLITVTGKKLTVTCSQNMNHEYMSWYRQDPGLGLRQIYYSMNVEVTDKGDVPEGYKVSRKEKRNFPLILESPSPNQTSLYFCASSARPGTNEKLFFGSGTQLSVL.